This is a list of T cell receptor beta chains from one sample in a study of T cell responses to AZD1222 COVID-19 vaccine. The table came from immunoSEQ multiplex PCR; TCRdb's copy has only in-frame clones and leaves some out. The sample consists of more than 75,000 clones, around nine tenths of them appearing once. The material was peripheral blood, obtained on day 0 of AZD1222 vaccination. The receptor set was obtained from an adult in good health. Each CDR3 is given with its conserved first and last residue. The D gene is left open where the match is weak. Clone size is stated in some rows and not others, as once, few, many or a class when expanded.

clone_size j_call v_call d_call cdr3_aa cdr3_nt
- TRBJ2-2 TRBV18 TRBD2 CASSPGLAVNTGELFF TGTGCCAGCTCACCGGGACTAGCGGTAAACACCGGGGAGCTGTTTTTT
- TRBJ2-7 TRBV19 - CASSDRGRAPSYEQYF TGTGCCAGTAGTGACCGGGGCCGGGCTCCCTCCTACGAGCAGTACTTC
once TRBJ1-1 TRBV14 TRBD1 CASSHQGGSTEAFF TGTGCCAGCAGCCACCAGGGGGGGAGCACTGAAGCTTTCTTT
- TRBJ2-1 TRBV7-9 - CASSFPHEQFF TGTGCCAGCAGCTTCCCCCATGAGCAGTTCTTC
- TRBJ2-7 TRBV19 - CASSMFSGYEQYF TGTGCCAGTAGTATGTTTTCGGGCTACGAGCAGTACTTC
- TRBJ1-5 TRBV4-2 - CASSQDRLWGRQPQHF TGTGCCAGCAGCCAAGATCGGCTATGGGGACGACAGCCCCAGCATTTT
- TRBJ2-5 TRBV18 TRBD1 CASSPPGQRETQYF TGTGCCAGCTCACCTCCGGGACAGAGAGAGACCCAGTACTTC
- TRBJ1-4 TRBV2 - CASSGGNTGLARFF TGTGCCAGCAGTGGTGGAAATACAGGGTTAGCGAGGTTTTTT
- TRBJ2-7 TRBV7-2 - CASSTSGRSYEQYF TGTGCCAGCAGCACTTCCGGACGGAGCTACGAGCAGTACTTC
- TRBJ2-5 TRBV7-9 - CASSPIGPAGTQYF TGTGCCAGCAGCCCCATTGGACCGGCGGGGACCCAGTACTTC
few TRBJ2-1 TRBV20-1 - CSAAGLNEQFF TGCAGTGCCGCGGGACTCAATGAGCAGTTCTTC
- TRBJ2-5 TRBV2 - CASSANTGTGGETQYF TGTGCCAGCAGTGCCAACACCGGGACTGGGGGGGAGACCCAGTACTTC
- TRBJ1-6 TRBV4-3 - CASSQAPGPDNSPLHF TGCGCCAGCAGCCAAGCCCCTGGACCTGATAATTCACCCCTCCACTTT
- TRBJ2-3 TRBV19 - CASSPNQGDTQYF TGTGCCAGTAGTCCCAATCAGGGGGATACGCAGTATTTT
- TRBJ2-2 TRBV19 - CAGNNRNTGELFF TGTGCCGGTAATAACAGGAACACCGGGGAGCTGTTTTTT
few TRBJ1-1 TRBV27 - CASSLVSGRKGTEAFF TGTGCCAGCAGTTTAGTCTCAGGGCGGAAGGGCACTGAAGCTTTCTTT
- TRBJ1-2 TRBV28 - CASSLGEFRGRYIGYTF TGTGCCAGCAGTTTAGGGGAGTTTAGGGGGAGGTATATTGGCTACACCTTC